This T cell receptor (beta chain) was captured in a study of T-cell memory formation after mild COVID-19. About the study: Clusters of TCRs were largely donor specific.

Findings and caveats of the study: CD8+ contracting clones occupied EMRA, while CD4+ ones occupied mainly CM and EM.

The sample holds a few counts of this clonotype. Its antigen remains unknown. The germline V and J ends were trimmed by 7 bases and 6 bases, with 12 bases remaining between them. This CDR3 has 12 amino acids. Germline V lookup: CDR1 MNHEY, CDR2 SVGEGT. A single record per CDR3 protein comes from TCRdb applying MiXCR to the 5' RACE reads. In the table there are about 430,000 distinct CDR3 sequences, around 17% of which are singletons. Sequencing was performed on PBMCs or a T cell subset sorted from them (not recorded which). The receptor comes from a young man who had mild COVID-19 (a few samples of this study predate the infection). Cell type and time point are not known. V gene TRBV6-2 or TRBV6-3 combines with J gene TRBJ1-2; D gene unclear. CDR3 sequence: CASTLGRDGYTF. The CDR3 nucleotides are TGTGCCAGCACTCTTGGGCGTGATGGCTACACCTTC.